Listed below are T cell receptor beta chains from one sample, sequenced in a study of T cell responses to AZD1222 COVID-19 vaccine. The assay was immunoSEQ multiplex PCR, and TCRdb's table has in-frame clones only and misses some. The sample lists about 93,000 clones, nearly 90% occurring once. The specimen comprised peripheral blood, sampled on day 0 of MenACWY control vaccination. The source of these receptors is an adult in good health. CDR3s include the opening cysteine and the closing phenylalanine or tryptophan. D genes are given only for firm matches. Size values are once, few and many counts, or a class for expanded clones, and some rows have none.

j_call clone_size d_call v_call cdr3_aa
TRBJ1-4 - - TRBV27 CASSSQWDATNEKLFF
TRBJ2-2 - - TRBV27 CASSHDIIGELFF
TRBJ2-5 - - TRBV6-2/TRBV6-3 CASSQLGVALIQETQYF
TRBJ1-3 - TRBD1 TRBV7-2 CASSLRVTGVRAGNTIYF
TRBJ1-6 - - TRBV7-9 CASGGEYNSPLHF
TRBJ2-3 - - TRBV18 CASSPMSSTDTQYF
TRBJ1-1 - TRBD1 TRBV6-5 CASSQHPTGGTEAFF
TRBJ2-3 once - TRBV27 CASSPSGTLVNTDTQYF
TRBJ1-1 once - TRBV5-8 CASSLRTNGGTEAFF
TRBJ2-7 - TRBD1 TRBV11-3 CASSSRQGEAYF
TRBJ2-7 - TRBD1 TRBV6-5 CASNPGQGSEEQYF
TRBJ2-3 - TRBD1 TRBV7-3 CASSSGTGNPTQYF
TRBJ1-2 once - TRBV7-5 CARSRPGQPANYGYTF
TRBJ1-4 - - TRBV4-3 CASSPTGQLNEKLFF
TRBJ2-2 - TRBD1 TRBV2 CASSGDRGTGELFF
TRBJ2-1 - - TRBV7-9 CASSLMRVEQFF
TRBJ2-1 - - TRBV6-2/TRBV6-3 CASSLTGGSYNEQFF
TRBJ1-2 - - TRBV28 CASSSEQGTFYGYTF
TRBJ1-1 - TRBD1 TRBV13 CASSAQTGLNTEAFF
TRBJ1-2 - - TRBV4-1 CASSQEQLYSVIYGYTF
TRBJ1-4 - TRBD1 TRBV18 CASSYGTESQEKLFF
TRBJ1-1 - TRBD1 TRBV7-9 CASSRVYDRGDTEAFF
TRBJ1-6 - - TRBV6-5 CAIATGNSPLHF
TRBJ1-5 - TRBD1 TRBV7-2 CASSLDTGARRPQHF
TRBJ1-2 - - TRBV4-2 CASSQDVATSYGYTF
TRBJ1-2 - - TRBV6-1 CASSEGGPVYGYTF
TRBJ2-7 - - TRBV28 CASSAIVRDNSYEQYF
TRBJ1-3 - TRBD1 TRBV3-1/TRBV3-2 CASSQLTGTNTIYF
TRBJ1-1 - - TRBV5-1 CASSLGVGRALAF
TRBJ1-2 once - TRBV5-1 CASSLGTGSYGYTF
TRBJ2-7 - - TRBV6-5 CASQSGLQDEQYF
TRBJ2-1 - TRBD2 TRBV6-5 CASSYSMVAGGREQFF